This T cell receptor (beta chain) originates from a study of vaccination effects on CD4 cells after COVID-19. This clone has only one observation. Its target is unknown. The table came from immunoSEQ multiplex PCR; TCRdb's copy has only in-frame clones and leaves some out. Of some 29,000 clones listed, roughly 74% were seen once; the top ten hold around a sixth. Before any sequencing was done, the ViraFEST assay used viral peptide pools to expand antigen-specific CD4+ T cells. Isolation of CD4+ T cells took place after more than 9 days of culture. Each participant was administered two doses of either the BNT162b2 or the mRNA-1273 vaccine. According to the study, vaccine recipients showed no prior SARS-CoV-2 infection and negative nucleocapsid antibodies. Trimming removed 0 bases from V and 1 base from J, with 11 bases in between. This CDR3 has 16 amino acids. CDR1 and CDR2 (germline): SGDLS, YYNGEE.

Study-wide findings and caveats: Healthy vaccinees had only 1 of 255 vaccine-induced clones cross-react with common cold coronaviruses. Clones arising from infection and from vaccination showed marked clonal contraction late after vaccination.

This TCR was sampled from a human donor who received a COVID-19 vaccine. The genes are TRBV9 and TRBJ1-3; D is perhaps TRBD1 (5 bases). This material consisted of CD4+ T cells from PBMCs cultured with HCoV-OC43 spike peptides, taken after COVID-19 vaccination. The subset is: HCoV-OC43 spike overlapping peptide pool stimulation. CDR3 sequence reads: CASSVESGHSGNTIYF. The CDR3 bases are TGTGCCAGCAGCGTAGAGTCGGGGCATTCTGGAAACACCATATATTTT.